This TCR beta chain was sequenced in a study of blood T cells in healthy people across ages. Researchers isolated at least 7 million PBMCs per sample. V shed 4 bases and J 0 bases; nucleotides not matched to a gene: 6. The length of the CDR3 is 16 residues. The germline gives CDR1 DFQATT, CDR2 SNEGSKA (reference sequence). With a J-beta primer mix and a sample-barcoded 5' primer, a second PCR ran about 6 to 11 cycles. Each cDNA molecule, via a template-switch adaptor with 12 random nucleotides, was tagged. TCRdb redid the calling of the 5' RACE reads with MiXCR, one entry per CDR3 protein. The table lists about 900,000 distinct CDR3 sequences, around 48% of them singletons.

The sample consisted of blood. V usage is TRBV20-1 and J usage is TRBJ2-1, with 10 bases fitting TRBD2. The sequence came from a man in his thirties or forties in good health. In nucleotides, the CDR3 is TGCAGTGCTATCCTGCTAGCGGGGGTCTCCTACAATGAGCAGTTCTTC. This translates into CSAILLAGVSYNEQFF.